A single sample is the source of the 31 T cell receptor beta chains below, sequenced in a study of CD8 T cells in Susac syndrome. It was with random hexamers that about 0.45 to 1 ug RNA was reverse transcribed. TCRdb itself ran the immunoSEQ multiplex PCR reads through MiXCR, one entry per CDR3 protein. The sample includes more than 55,000 distinct CDR3 sequences, around 93% of them seen just once. The material sequenced was CD8+ T cells from PBMCs. Source of these receptors: a human donor in good health.

The V call is TRBV12-3 or TRBV12-4, the J call TRBJ2-5, with D perhaps matching TRBD1 or TRBD2 (5 bases each). The CDR3 runs 15 residues. V gave up 5 bases and J gave up 5 bases, with 18 bases separating them. The CDR3 coding sequence is TGTGCCAGCAGTGAGCACCAGGGAGTCCAGGAGACCCAGTACTTC. It specifies CASSEHQGVQETQYF.

The chain joins TRBV28 to TRBJ1-2; D unresolved. The CDR3 is 13 amino acids. Germline loops: CDR1 MDHEN, CDR2 SYDVKM. V lost 7 bases to trimming and J lost 7 bases, with 16 bases between them. The CDR3 bases are TGTGCCAGCAACCCGACGGTTCAGGTTGGCTACACCTTC. Its translation is CASNPTVQVGYTF.

The chain carries TRBV29-1 and TRBJ1-2; D is possibly TRBD1 (5 bases). Germline-derived CDR1 and CDR2 are SQVTM and ANQGSEA. This CDR3 spans 14 amino acids. The ends were cut back, 5 bases at V and 3 bases at J, with 16 bases in the middle. The chain's CDR3 is CSVWSGTLDYGYTF. The DNA for the CDR3 is TGCAGCGTTTGGTCGGGGACCCTTGACTATGGCTACACCTTC. Full variable domain (rest looked up from reference TRBV29-1 and TRBJ1-2): SAVISQKPSRDICQRGTSLTIQCQVDSQVTMMFWYRQQPGQSLTLIATANQGSEATYESGFVIDKFPISRPNLTFSTLTVSNMSPEDSSIYLCSVWSGTLDYGYTFGSGTRLTVV.

V is TRBV4-2 and J is TRBJ2-1, with TRBD2 matching over 9 bases. The CDR3 runs 16 residues. With 0 bases clipped from V and 6 bases from J, the junction kept 6 bases outside the gene matches. CDR1 is LGHNA and CDR2 is YNFKEQ in the germline V gene. CDR3: CASSQDRRGGINEQFF. The CDR3, as DNA: TGTGCCAGCAGCCAAGATCGGCGGGGGGGGATCAATGAGCAGTTCTTC.

This rearrangement joins TRBV7-8 to TRBJ2-7; TRBD1 is a possible D gene (5 bases). The CDR3 consists of 15 residues. Germline CDR1 is SGHVS and CDR2 is FQNEAQ. The V end was cut by 1 base, the J end by 2 bases, with 12 bases between. The chain's CDR3 is CASSLVDSETYEQYF. The CDR3 nucleotides read TGTGCCAGCAGCTTAGTAGACAGTGAGACCTACGAGCAGTACTTC. Filled out from reference TRBV7-8 and TRBJ2-7, the complete variable domain reads GAGVSQSPRYKVAKRGQDVALRCDPISGHVSLFWYQQALGQGPEFLTYFQNEAQLDKSGLPSDRFFAERPEGSVSTLKIQRTQQEDSAVYLCASSLVDSETYEQYFGPGTRLTVT.

This clonotype was detected a few times. The chain is built from TRBV30 and TRBJ2-7; tentative D call: TRBD2 (6 bases). V was trimmed by 4 bases and J by 5 bases, leaving 9 bases between them. Looked up from germline, CDR1 is GTSNPN and CDR2 is SVGIG (reference sequence). This CDR3 spans 11 amino acids. The CDR3 is CAWKGGNEQYF. In nucleotides, the CDR3 is TGTGCCTGGAAAGGAGGGAACGAGCAGTACTTC.

V is TRBV20-1 and J is TRBJ2-2, with D tentatively TRBD2 (7 bases). V was trimmed by 5 bases and J by 6 bases, leaving 10 bases between them. The CDR3 length is 12 residues. From germline, CDR1 is DFQATT and CDR2 SNEGSKA (reference sequence). The CDR3 region is CSAGGGAGELFF. CDR3 DNA: TGCAGTGCTGGAGGGGGGGCCGGGGAGCTGTTTTTT.

The chain is built from TRBV12-3 or TRBV12-4 and TRBJ1-1; D gene ambiguous. This CDR3 is built from 15 residues. V lost 2 bases and J lost 2, with 12 bases in between. CDR3 coding DNA: TGTGCCAGCAGTTTATCATCCCGGGGTAACACTGAAGCTTTCTTT. Protein sequence: CASSLSSRGNTEAFF.

The chain is built from TRBV5-6 and TRBJ2-5; D possibly corresponds to TRBD2 (6 bases). The CDR3 sequence is 14 residues long. Germline CDR1 reads SGHDT; CDR2 reads YYEEEE. Trimming cost V 4 bases and J 5 bases, with 15 bases left between them. The DNA of the CDR3 is TGTGCCAGCAGCCAAGGGGCAGGGAGGGAGACCCAGTACTTC. Encoded protein: CASSQGAGRETQYF.

The CDR3 protein is CASSETGATAYEQYF. The CDR3 region has the DNA TGTGCCAGCAGCGAAACAGGGGCCACCGCCTACGAGCAGTACTTC. The chain carries TRBV7-9 and TRBJ2-7; 7 bases are a match to TRBD1. The CDR3 has 15 amino acids. After removal of 5 bases from V and 2 bases from J, the junction contained 9 bases not matched to a gene. Germline V gene sequence: CDR1 SEHNR, CDR2 FQNEAQ (reference sequence). Looking up the rest from reference TRBV7-9 and TRBJ2-7 gives the full variable domain: DTGVSQNPRHKITKRGQNVTFRCDPISEHNRLYWYRQTLGQGPEFLTYFQNEAQLEKSRLLSDRFSAERPKGSFSTLEIQRTEQGDSAMYLCASSETGATAYEQYFGPGTRLTVT.

The rearrangement uses TRBV14 and TRBJ2-5; 10 positions agree with TRBD1. Germline lookup yields CDR1 SGHDN and CDR2 FVKESK. J gave up 5 bases and V 0 bases, and 15 bases lay outside the gene matches. The CDR3 sequence is 19 residues long. The CDR3 sequence is CASSQDEGRGTGDLETQYF. The CDR3 DNA reads as TGTGCCAGCAGCCAAGATGAAGGGCGGGGGACAGGGGATTTGGAGACCCAGTACTTC.

V usage is TRBV29-1 and J usage is TRBJ1-1; tentatively, D is TRBD1 (5 bases). The CDR3 is 14 residues long. The germline V and J ends were trimmed by 7 bases and 1 base, with 16 bases remaining between them. CDR1 SQVTM and CDR2 ANQGSEA come from the germline V gene. The CDR3 is CSAGWGRRNTEAFF. As DNA, the CDR3 is TGCAGCGCCGGCTGGGGGAGGAGGAACACTGAAGCTTTCTTT.

The chain uses TRBV28 and TRBJ2-7, with D uncertain. The V end was cut by 5 bases, the J end by 2 bases, with 13 bases between. Germline assignment: CDR1 MDHEN and CDR2 SYDVKM. The CDR3 totals 14 residues. The CDR3 DNA reads TGTGCCAGCAGTACCCCAGCAGGCCCCTACGAGCAGTACTTC. Translation gives CASSTPAGPYEQYF.

The chain links TRBV9 to TRBJ2-5, with a tentative D call TRBD2 (5 bases). CDR3 length: 14 amino acids. V was clipped by 3 bases and J by 5 bases, with 14 bases between them. Germline V CDR1 and CDR2: SGDLS, YYNGEE. For the CDR3, the DNA is TGTGCCAGCAGCGGAGGGCGGGTTGTCGAGACCCAGTACTTC. Protein sequence: CASSGGRVVETQYF. The full variable domain, completed using reference TRBV9 and TRBJ2-5, is DSGVTQTPKHLITATGQRVTLRCSPRSGDLSVYWYQQSLDQGLQFLIQYYNGEERAKGNILERFSAQQFPDLHSELNLSSLELGDSALYFCASSGGRVVETQYFGPGTRLLVL.

The chain has TRBV2 and TRBJ2-7; 10 nucleotides line up with TRBD1. Trimming at V came to 8 bases and at J to 2 bases, leaving 6 bases not matched to a gene. CDR1 is SNHLY, CDR2 FYNNEI, per germline. The CDR3 is 14 amino acids. CDR3 amino acids: CASQPGQGPYEQYF. The DNA for the CDR3 is TGTGCCAGCCAACCGGGACAGGGGCCCTACGAGCAGTACTTC.

The genes are TRBV29-1 and TRBJ2-7, with 8 bases fitting TRBD1. This CDR3 spans 14 amino acids. The germline V gene has CDR1 SQVTM and CDR2 ANQGSEA. The J segment lost 3 bases and the V segment lost 6 bases, leaving 10 bases of the junction unmatched. CDR3 loop: CSVFEPQGGYEQYF. CDR3 DNA sequence: TGCAGCGTGTTTGAGCCACAGGGGGGCTACGAGCAGTACTTC.

The chain carries TRBV5-1 and TRBJ2-7; D remains ambiguous. Germline V gives CDR1 SGHRS, CDR2 YFSETQ. The CDR3 runs to 12 residues. Trimming took 0 bases from V and 3 from J, leaving 4 bases between them. The chain's CDR3 is CASSLVGYEQYF. The CDR3 region has the DNA TGCGCCAGCAGCTTGGTCGGCTACGAGCAGTACTTC.

The chain links TRBV7-2 to TRBJ1-1; D might be TRBD1 (6 bases). CDR1 is SGHTA, CDR2 FQGNSA, per germline. The V end lost 5 bases, the J end lost 3 bases, and 16 bases lay between the germline ends. This CDR3 has 15 amino acids. The DNA of the CDR3 is TGTGCCAGCAGCGCGGACAGAGATTACGACACTGAAGCTTTCTTT. Translating it yields CASSADRDYDTEAFF.

J is TRBJ1-5 and V is TRBV7-9; D is ambiguous. Germline V CDR1 and CDR2: SEHNR, FQNEAQ (reference sequence). The CDR3 extends over 14 amino acids. Between the trimmed V and J ends, which lost 5 bases and 0 bases, there was a span of 8 bases. The DNA for the CDR3 is TGTGCCAGCAGCGTACAGAATAGCAATCAGCCCCAGCATTTT. Translated, it gives CASSVQNSNQPQHF.

This clonotype appeared a few times. This rearrangement joins TRBV29-1 to TRBJ2-2; a weak D match, TRBD2 (7 bases). Trimming stripped 2 bases from V and 6 bases from J, with 10 bases between. The V gene's germline CDR1 is SQVTM and CDR2 ANQGSEA. CDR3 size: 13 residues. DNA of the CDR3: TGCAGCGTTGAAAGGGGGGGGGCCGGGGAGCTGTTTTTT. Encoded protein: CSVERGGAGELFF.

This chain connects TRBV5-1 to TRBJ2-5, with 14 positions matching TRBD2. The length of the CDR3 is 17 residues. Looked up from germline, CDR1 is SGHRS and CDR2 is YFSETQ. The V gene end was trimmed by 0 bases and the J gene end by 4 bases; junction bases not matched to a gene: 5. The CDR3 loop is CASSLAPGLAGAETQYF. For the CDR3, the DNA is TGCGCCAGCAGCTTGGCACCGGGACTAGCGGGGGCAGAGACCCAGTACTTC.

V and J are TRBV4-1 and TRBJ2-7; TRBD1 is a possible D gene (6 bases). V lost 1 base and J lost 2, with 15 bases in between. The CDR3 is 16 amino acids. The germline CDR1 and CDR2 sequences are MGHRA and YSYEKL. DNA of the CDR3: TGCGCCAGCAGCCAAGCAGGGGATTTGGAGACCTACGAGCAGTACTTC. It encodes CASSQAGDLETYEQYF.

This clonotype has only one observation. This chain connects TRBV6-4 to TRBJ2-3; D possibly corresponds to TRBD2 (7 bases). Trimming shortened V by 2 bases and J by 3 bases, and 9 bases separated the two germline ends. Germline V gene lookup returns CDR1 MRHNA and CDR2 SNTAGT. The CDR3 loop spans 14 amino acids. The CDR3 DNA reads TGTGCCAGCAGTGACGGGGGGGCTACAGATACGCAGTATTTT. Its protein is CASSDGGATDTQYF.

The chain combines TRBV20-1 with TRBJ2-7; 8 bases map to TRBD1. The CDR3 length is 13 residues. Germline assignment: CDR1 DFQATT and CDR2 SNEGSKA (reference sequence). The CDR3 reads CSGLRDRPYEQYF. In DNA form, the CDR3 reads TGCAGCGGCCTTCGGGACAGGCCCTACGAGCAGTACTTC.

This clonotype was seen only once. V gene TRBV28 combines with J gene TRBJ2-3; D may be TRBD1 (6 bases). The CDR3 covers 17 residues. Trimming removed 3 bases at V and 2 bases at J, with 18 bases between. Looked up from germline, CDR1 is MDHEN and CDR2 is SYDVKM. CDR3 loop: CASSFFTTGPITDTQYF. CDR3 DNA sequence: TGTGCCAGCAGTTTCTTTACGACAGGTCCCATCACAGATACGCAGTATTTT.

This rearrangement joins TRBV7-2 to TRBJ2-6, with TRBD1 as a possible D gene (6 bases). With 0 bases removed from V and 0 bases from J, the gap between germline ends came to 15 bases. The CDR3 runs 19 residues. The germline gives CDR1 SGHTA, CDR2 FQGNSA. The CDR3 DNA is TGTGCCAGCAGCTTAGCCGTGGGACACAAGAGCTCTGGGGCCAACGTCCTGACTTTC. Protein product: CASSLAVGHKSSGANVLTF. Complete variable domain (other parts from reference TRBV7-2 and TRBJ2-6): GAGVSQSPSNKVTEKGKDVELRCDPISGHTALYWYRQSLGQGLEFLIYFQGNSAPDKSGLPSDRFSAERTGGSVSTLTIQRTQQEDSAVYLCASSLAVGHKSSGANVLTFGAGSRLTVL.

The chain recombines TRBV23-1 with TRBJ2-3; 7 nucleotides agree with TRBD2. TRBV23-1 is assigned to the ORF class and has an uncertain function. With 6 bases clipped from V and 1 base from J, the junction kept 13 bases outside the gene matches. The CDR3 runs 17 residues. The CDR3: CASSHRPLAGGTDTQYF. Written as DNA, the CDR3 is TGCGCCAGCAGCCACCGCCCACTGGCGGGGGGCACAGATACGCAGTATTTT.

The rearrangement links TRBV3-1 to TRBJ2-1, with D tentatively TRBD1 (5 bases). Germline CDR1 and CDR2: LGHDT and YNNKEL (reference sequence). V lost 0 bases and J lost 2, with 14 bases in between. This CDR3 has 17 amino acids. CDR3 DNA: TGTGCCAGCAGCCAAGATTTAAGGGGCCAGCCCTACAATGAGCAGTTCTTC. The encoded protein is CASSQDLRGQPYNEQFF.

The chain recombines TRBV6-5 with TRBJ1-4; perhaps TRBD1 as D (5 bases). Per the germline V gene, CDR1 is MNHEY and CDR2 is SVGAGI. Trimming removed 2 bases at V and 12 bases at J, with 16 bases between. The CDR3 length is 14 residues. The CDR3 sequence: CASSYAVGGRELFF. In DNA form, the CDR3 reads TGTGCCAGCAGTTACGCCGTGGGGGGTCGAGAACTGTTTTTT.

V is TRBV27 and J is TRBJ2-7; D tentatively fits TRBD1 or TRBD2 (6 bases each). The CDR3 has 14 residues. The germline gives CDR1 MNHEY, CDR2 SMNVEV (reference sequence). V lost 2 bases to trimming and J lost 2 bases, with 10 bases between them. Here the CDR3 DNA reads TGTGCCAGCAGTTTAAAAGGGGGGCCCTACGAGCAGTACTTC. Residues: CASSLKGGPYEQYF.

The chain employs TRBV19 and TRBJ1-1; a weak D match, TRBD1 (5 bases). The CDR3 has 12 residues. V lost 9 bases, J lost 6 bases, and 14 bases lay in between. The germline CDR1 and CDR2 sequences are LNHDA and SQIVND (reference sequence). The CDR3 is CASSPRGSEAFF. CDR3 nucleotides: TGTGCCAGCTCTCCTCGGGGGTCTGAAGCTTTCTTT.